What follows are 15 T cell receptor beta chains derived from one specimen sequenced in a study of metastatic and nonmetastatic thyroid tumors. Each patient went into thyroid surgery without having received any treatment. TCRdb recomputed clones from the PCR reads via MiXCR. The sample contains 20,000 or so clones, approximately 15% of which appear only once. The specimen was tumor tissue. The receptors shown here come from a female donor with papillary thyroid cancer or a benign thyroid nodule (not recorded which). Some clones in this sample may be carry-over from other donors' samples.

This clone appeared many times. The chain employs TRBV29-1 and TRBJ1-2, with 7 positions matching TRBD1. The CDR3 consists of 17 residues. Germline assignment: CDR1 SQVTM and CDR2 ANQGSEA. Germline trimming cut 0 bases from V and 8 bases from J; bases unmatched to any gene: 18. The CDR3 sequence is CSVEEQAGTEASYGYTF. The CDR3 bases are TGCAGCGTTGAAGAACAAGCCGGGACAGAGGCCTCATACGGCTACACCTTC.

Details on this clone: This sequence may be a read error, since a much larger clone differs from it by one base. The V gene is TRBV18, the J gene TRBJ2-1, with D hard to call. The germline CDR1 and CDR2 sequences are KGHSH and LQKENI. CDR3 length: 13 residues. This CDR3 is CANSPRGLNEQLF. CDR3 DNA: TGTGCCAACTCACCAAGAGGCTTAAATGAGCAGCTCTTC.

In its sample, this clone was seen many times. J is TRBJ1-1 and V is TRBV6-1, with 8 bases aligning to TRBD1. This CDR3 region has 14 residues. CDR1 and CDR2 from the germline V gene are MNHNS and SASEGT. V gave up 5 bases and J gave up 3 bases; unmatched junction bases: 5. CDR3 in DNA: TGTGCCAGCAGTCTTACACAGGGGGACACTGAAGCTTTCTTT. Amino acids: CASSLTQGDTEAFF.

Many counts were recorded for this clone. The chain joins TRBV10-3 to TRBJ2-2; 10 bases are shared with TRBD1. With 6 bases clipped from V and 7 bases from J, the junction kept 14 bases outside the gene matches. CDR3 length equals 17 residues. Germline lookup yields CDR1 ENHRY and CDR2 SYGVKD. The CDR3 region is CAISEWDRGIGNGELFF. CDR3 coding DNA: TGTGCCATCAGCGAATGGGACAGGGGAATCGGGAACGGGGAGCTGTTTTTT.

This clone was found many times. The chain links TRBV7-9 to TRBJ1-5; no firm D call. V lost 0 bases and J 5 bases, leaving 2 bases between the germline ends. Germline CDR1 reads SEHNR; CDR2 reads FQNEAQ (reference sequence). The CDR3 length is 12 residues. CDR3 coding DNA: TGTGCCAGCAGCTTAGCGGATCAGCCCCAGCATTTT. It is translated as CASSLADQPQHF. The full variable domain, its missing parts supplied by reference TRBV7-9 and TRBJ1-5, is DTGVSQNPRHKITKRGQNVTFRCDPISEHNRLYWYRQTLGQGPEFLTYFQNEAQLEKSRLLSDRFSAERPKGSFSTLEIQRTEQGDSAMYLCASSLADQPQHFGDGTRLSIL.

This clone was recorded many times. The chain carries TRBV29-1 and TRBJ2-7, with D unresolved. V was clipped by 2 bases and J by 3 bases, with 26 bases between them. The germline CDR1 and CDR2 sequences are SQVTM and ANQGSEA. The CDR3 loop spans 18 amino acids. Here the CDR3 DNA reads TGCAGCGTTGAAACCCCCAGTGGGTCCGTTTGGCCTGGCTACGAGCAGTACTTC. Amino acid sequence: CSVETPSGSVWPGYEQYF.

This clone turned up a few times. The chain employs TRBV2 and TRBJ1-4, with D possibly TRBD1 on 6 matching bases. The CDR3 has 12 amino acids. V shed 7 bases and J shed 8 bases, with 11 bases lying between them. Germline V gene sequence: CDR1 SNHLY, CDR2 FYNNEI. CDR3 DNA: TGTGCCAGCACCGGGGGCTCGGAAAAACTGTTTTTT. This codes for CASTGGSEKLFF.

This clone was seen ten or more times. The chain uses TRBV7-3 and TRBJ2-5; D tentatively fits TRBD1 or TRBD2 (5 bases each). V was pared by 5 bases and J by 2 bases, with 9 bases between. CDR3 length equals 13 residues. Germline lookup yields CDR1 SGHTA and CDR2 FQGTGA. The DNA of the CDR3 is TGTGCCAGCAGCCGGGGACGACAAGAGACCCAGTACTTC. Translating gives CASSRGRQETQYF. Based on the CDR3 plus reference TRBV7-3 and TRBJ2-5, the full variable domain is GAGVSQTPSNKVTEKGKYVELRCDPISGHTALYWYRQSLGQGPEFLIYFQGTGAADDSGLPNDRFFAVRPEGSVSTLKIQRTERGDSAVYLCASSRGRQETQYFGPGTRLLVL.

This clone was picked up a small number of times. One base away lies a much larger clone, so this may be a sequencing read error. The sample has other DNA sequences that encode this CDR3 too. V usage is TRBV3-1 and J usage is TRBJ2-3; D is unresolved. CDR1 LGHDT and CDR2 YNNKEL come from the germline V gene (reference sequence). The CDR3 runs 13 residues. DNA of the CDR3: TGTGCCAGCAGCCCAGACTCCACAGATACGCAATATTTT. It yields the protein CASSPDSTDTQYF.

This clone was seen ten or more times. The sample holds other DNA sequences that translate to the same CDR3. CDR3 bases: TGCGCCAGCAGCCAAGATCGAGTTGGCTACACCTTC. This sequence encodes CASSQDRVGYTF. This sequence joins TRBV4-1 and TRBJ1-2; no clear D gene. The length of the CDR3 is 12 residues. V lost 0 bases and J 7 bases, leaving 6 bases between the germline ends. Germline V CDR1 and CDR2: MGHRA, YSYEKL.

The rearrangement links TRBV20-1 to TRBJ2-6; D may be TRBD2 (5 bases). CDR1 is DFQATT, CDR2 SNEGSKA, per germline (reference sequence). The CDR3 has 17 residues. V lost 5 bases to trimming and J lost 4 bases, with 21 bases between them. The CDR3 protein is CSASPPARGSGANVLTF. CDR3 nucleotide sequence: TGCAGTGCTTCCCCACCCGCGCGAGGGTCCGGGGCCAACGTCCTGACTTTC.

In its sample, this clone was seen many times. This rearrangement joins TRBV9 to TRBJ2-7, with 7 bases that match TRBD1. V was pared by 0 bases and J by 6 bases, with 3 bases of the junction left unmatched. This CDR3 spans 13 amino acids. The germline CDR1 and CDR2 sequences are SGDLS and YYNGEE. CDR3 sequence: CASSVVTGTEQYF. For the CDR3, the DNA is TGTGCCAGCAGCGTAGTGACAGGGACCGAGCAGTACTTC.

Many counts were recorded for this clone. The rearrangement joins TRBV6-1 to TRBJ2-2; no reliable D call. CDR1 MNHNS and CDR2 SASEGT come from the germline V gene. V lost 2 bases and J lost 8, with 15 bases in between. The length of the CDR3 is 15 residues. The DNA for the CDR3 is TGTGCCAGCAGTGAACAGTCCGCCGGTTTTGGGGAGCTGTTTTTT. Amino acids: CASSEQSAGFGELFF.

This clone is medium-sized (0.01 to 0.1%) in the sample. Here the CDR3 reads CASSPGLGGTDTQYF. CDR3 sequence (DNA): TGTGCCAGCAGTCCCGGACTAGGAGGCACAGATACGCAGTATTTT. The chain couples TRBV6-1 to TRBJ2-3, with 7 bases identical to TRBD2. V was clipped by 5 bases and J by 1 base; unmatched bases: 6. The CDR3 has 15 amino acids. Germline lookup yields CDR1 MNHNS and CDR2 SASEGT.

About this clone itself: A read error may be the cause here, since a much bigger clone is one base away. The rearrangement links TRBV7-6 to TRBJ1-1; D gene uncertain. Trimming took off 7 bases at V and 0 bases at J, with 6 bases between the two ends. The germline CDR1 and CDR2 sequences are SGHVS and FNYEAQ. The CDR3 runs 12 residues. The CDR3 loop is CASMGMNTEAFF. The CDR3 DNA sequence: TGTGCCAGCATGGGTATGAACACTGAAGCTTTCTTT. The full variable domain, completed using reference TRBV7-6 and TRBJ1-1, is GAGVSQSPRYKVTKRGQDVALRCDPISGHVSLYWYRQALGQGPEFLTYFNYEAQQDKSGLPNDRFSAERPEGSISTLTIQRTEQRDSAMYRCASMGMNTEAFFGQGTRLTVV.